This T cell receptor (beta chain) was obtained from a study of shared clonotypes between healthy human individuals. In the study overall: A couple of women and a few men aged 18 to 49 served as donors.

Trimming left V 0 bases short and J 2 bases short, with 14 bases between. The CDR3 runs to 16 residues. CDR1 and CDR2 (germline): GTSNPN, SVGIG (reference sequence). Deep level was the assay's run setting. Per the original methods: From ImmunoSEQ came sequences covering only the junction and carrying no quality scores, so filtering differed. This table comes from immunoSEQ multiplex PCR, and its TCRdb copy is limited to in-frame clones, with some not included. Clone size and the V and J calls come from that table; the DNA yielded D and trimming. The sample shows 450,000 to 600,000 clones, roughly 85% of them seen only once.

This chain uses TRBV30 with TRBJ2-1, with D perhaps matching TRBD1 (6 bases). This receptor was obtained from a woman in her forties in good health. Some clones in this sample may be carry-over from other donors' samples. The sample taken for sequencing was PBMCs. The CDR3 loop is CAWSVLSTGAYNEQFF. In DNA, the CDR3 is TGTGCCTGGAGTGTACTTTCGACAGGAGCCTACAATGAGCAGTTCTTC.